This is a list of T cell receptor beta chains from one sample in a study of blood T cell repertoires in COVID-19. Repertoires were generated with immunoSEQ multiplex PCR, while TCRdb's copy carries only in-frame clones and drops some. This table has tens of thousands of clones, roughly 78% appearing once. Sequencing used peripheral blood. The receptors originated from a woman aged 65 to 85 with acute or convalescent COVID-19. CDR3s include the opening cysteine and the closing phenylalanine or tryptophan. A D gene is named only where the DNA matches it firmly. Expanded clones are given a class, and other clones once, few, many or no size at all.

d_call: TRBD1
clone_size: .
j_call: TRBJ1-1
v_call: TRBV28
cdr3_nt: TGTGCCAGCAGCCTACTAGGGACAGCTAGGAACACTGAAGCTTTCTTT
cdr3_aa: CASSLLGTARNTEAFF

d_call: .
clone_size: .
j_call: TRBJ2-5
v_call: TRBV6-5
cdr3_nt: TGTGCCAGCAGTTACGGTATGGGGGCTGGAGAAGAGACCCAGTACTTC
cdr3_aa: CASSYGMGAGEETQYF

d_call: .
clone_size: .
j_call: TRBJ2-3
v_call: TRBV4-1
cdr3_nt: TGCGCCAGCAGCTCCAGGGCGGTACCCGAAGATACGCAGTATTTT
cdr3_aa: CASSSRAVPEDTQYF

d_call: .
clone_size: .
j_call: TRBJ1-6
v_call: TRBV7-2
cdr3_nt: TGTGCCAGCAGCTTAGGGCTCTATAATTCACCCCTCCACTTT
cdr3_aa: CASSLGLYNSPLHF

d_call: TRBD2
clone_size: .
j_call: TRBJ2-5
v_call: TRBV28
cdr3_nt: TGTGCCAGCAGCCCTGGGTGGGGTCTTCCTAGCGGGAGATCGGGGCAGGCCGAGACCCAGTACTTC
cdr3_aa: CASSPGWGLPSGRSGQAETQYF

d_call: .
clone_size: few
j_call: TRBJ1-1
v_call: TRBV20-1
cdr3_nt: TGCAGTGCCAGTAGGGGGGGTATGAACACTGAAGCTTTCTTT
cdr3_aa: CSASRGGMNTEAFF

d_call: .
clone_size: .
j_call: TRBJ1-5
v_call: TRBV19
cdr3_nt: TGTGCCAGTAGTATGATGGTGGCAGTGGATCAGCCCCAGCATTTT
cdr3_aa: CASSMMVAVDQPQHF

d_call: .
clone_size: .
j_call: TRBJ2-1
v_call: TRBV27
cdr3_nt: TGTGCCAGCAGTTTATTACGCGGGGCCATCTCCTACAATGAGCAGTTCTTC
cdr3_aa: CASSLLRGAISYNEQFF

d_call: TRBD2
clone_size: .
j_call: TRBJ2-5
v_call: TRBV28
cdr3_nt: TGTGCCAGCAGTTTAACTAGCGGGAGGGAAGAGACCCAGTACTTC
cdr3_aa: CASSLTSGREETQYF

d_call: .
clone_size: .
j_call: TRBJ1-2
v_call: TRBV3-1/TRBV3-2
cdr3_nt: TGTGCCAGCAGCCAAGATCGGCAGTCCAGGTTGTATGGCTACACCTTC
cdr3_aa: CASSQDRQSRLYGYTF

d_call: .
clone_size: .
j_call: TRBJ2-1
v_call: TRBV5-4
cdr3_nt: TGTGCCAGCAGCTTGGTCAGCTCCTACAATGAGCAGTTCTTC
cdr3_aa: CASSLVSSYNEQFF

d_call: .
clone_size: .
j_call: TRBJ1-2
v_call: TRBV19
cdr3_nt: TGTGCCAGTAGTATAGCCCCGGGACTCAACGAGGGAGGCTACACCTTC
cdr3_aa: CASSIAPGLNEGGYTF

d_call: TRBD2
clone_size: .
j_call: TRBJ2-5
v_call: TRBV4-3
cdr3_nt: TGCGCCAGCAGCCAAGGACCGGGGGGATGGGAGACCCAGTACTTC
cdr3_aa: CASSQGPGGWETQYF

d_call: TRBD1
clone_size: .
j_call: TRBJ2-1
v_call: TRBV3-1/TRBV3-2
cdr3_nt: TGTGCCAGCAGCCCGCTCGCAGGGGGCTATGAGCAGTTCTTC
cdr3_aa: CASSPLAGGYEQFF

d_call: TRBD2
clone_size: .
j_call: TRBJ2-1
v_call: TRBV28
cdr3_nt: TGTGCCAGCAGACAACTAGCGGGGGGTTACAATGAGCAGTTCTTC
cdr3_aa: CASRQLAGGYNEQFF

d_call: TRBD2
clone_size: .
j_call: TRBJ2-5
v_call: TRBV6-5
cdr3_nt: TGTGCCAGCAATGTGCGGGGGGGGTCTGAGACCCAGTACTTC
cdr3_aa: CASNVRGGSETQYF

d_call: .
clone_size: .
j_call: TRBJ1-6
v_call: TRBV24-1
cdr3_nt: TGTGCCACCAGTGACCTGGGGGCGTTCGATTCACCCCTCCACTTT
cdr3_aa: CATSDLGAFDSPLHF

d_call: .
clone_size: .
j_call: TRBJ1-4
v_call: TRBV7-8
cdr3_nt: TGTGCCAGCAGCTTAGAATATTCAACTAATGAAAAACTGTTTTTT
cdr3_aa: CASSLEYSTNEKLFF

d_call: TRBD1
clone_size: .
j_call: TRBJ2-1
v_call: TRBV9
cdr3_nt: TGTGCCAGCAGCGAGGGGGCCCCTTCTGAGCAGTTCTTC
cdr3_aa: CASSEGAPSEQFF

d_call: .
clone_size: once
j_call: TRBJ2-7
v_call: TRBV5-1
cdr3_nt: TGCGCCAGCAGCTTGGGCCTTGACGGGAGCTCCTACGAGCAGTACTTC
cdr3_aa: CASSLGLDGSSYEQYF

d_call: TRBD1
clone_size: .
j_call: TRBJ2-3
v_call: TRBV7-6
cdr3_nt: TGTGCCAGCAGCGACACGGACAGGGGGCGCGCAGATACGCAGTATTTT
cdr3_aa: CASSDTDRGRADTQYF

d_call: TRBD1
clone_size: .
j_call: TRBJ1-2
v_call: TRBV5-1
cdr3_nt: TGCGCCAGCAGCTTGGGGGACAGGGGCTATGGCTACACCTTC
cdr3_aa: CASSLGDRGYGYTF

d_call: TRBD1
clone_size: .
j_call: TRBJ1-2
v_call: TRBV6-1
cdr3_nt: TGTGCCAGCAGACACGAGGGGGCGCGGGATGGCTACACCTTC
cdr3_aa: CASRHEGARDGYTF

d_call: TRBD1
clone_size: .
j_call: TRBJ2-1
v_call: TRBV3-1/TRBV3-2
cdr3_nt: TGTGCCAGCAGCCAAGGTTTTCCGGGACAGGGGGCCCACAATGAGCAGTTCTTC
cdr3_aa: CASSQGFPGQGAHNEQFF

d_call: TRBD1
clone_size: once
j_call: TRBJ1-1
v_call: TRBV4-2
cdr3_nt: TGTGCCAGCAGCCCTACGACAGGGAGGAACACTGAAGCTTTCTTT
cdr3_aa: CASSPTTGRNTEAFF

d_call: TRBD1
clone_size: .
j_call: TRBJ2-1
v_call: TRBV19
cdr3_nt: TGTGCCAGTAGTATCCAGGGGGTCTACAATGAGCAGTTCTTC
cdr3_aa: CASSIQGVYNEQFF

d_call: .
clone_size: .
j_call: TRBJ2-5
v_call: TRBV14
cdr3_nt: TGTGCCAGCAGCCCAGTGCCAGAGACCCAGTACTTC
cdr3_aa: CASSPVPETQYF

d_call: .
clone_size: .
j_call: TRBJ1-4
v_call: TRBV3-1/TRBV3-2
cdr3_nt: TGTGCCAGCAGCCTTGGAGGGGAAAAACTGTTTTTT
cdr3_aa: CASSLGGEKLFF

d_call: TRBD2
clone_size: .
j_call: TRBJ2-5
v_call: TRBV7-7
cdr3_nt: TGTGCCAGCAGCTTCCGACTAGCGTTAGGAGAGACCCAGTACTTC
cdr3_aa: CASSFRLALGETQYF

d_call: .
clone_size: once
j_call: TRBJ2-2
v_call: TRBV7-8
cdr3_nt: TGTGCCAGCAGGTTACTGGGCGCCGGGGAGCTGTTTTTT
cdr3_aa: CASRLLGAGELFF

d_call: .
clone_size: .
j_call: TRBJ1-3
v_call: TRBV30
cdr3_nt: TGTGCCTGGAGTGTCGGGAACACCATATATTTT
cdr3_aa: CAWSVGNTIYF

d_call: .
clone_size: .
j_call: TRBJ1-5
v_call: TRBV27
cdr3_nt: TGTGCCAGCAGTTTAACGGGGGGAGGCAATCAGCCCCAGCATTTT
cdr3_aa: CASSLTGGGNQPQHF

d_call: TRBD2
clone_size: .
j_call: TRBJ2-7
v_call: TRBV15
cdr3_nt: TGTGCCACCAGCAGTATCGGGAGGGGATACGAGCAGTACTTC
cdr3_aa: CATSSIGRGYEQYF

d_call: .
clone_size: few
j_call: TRBJ1-1
v_call: TRBV7-9
cdr3_nt: TGTGCCAGCAGCTTCTGGCAGGGGGAAGCTTTCTTT
cdr3_aa: CASSFWQGEAFF

d_call: TRBD1
clone_size: .
j_call: TRBJ2-7
v_call: TRBV23-1
cdr3_nt: TGCGCCAGCAGTCAGGGGCCCCGACAGGGAGTCAGCTACGAGCAGTACTTC
cdr3_aa: CASSQGPRQGVSYEQYF

d_call: .
clone_size: .
j_call: TRBJ1-1
v_call: TRBV4-3
cdr3_nt: TGCGCCAGCAGCCAAGGGAGGGCGCCCACTGAAGCTTTCTTT
cdr3_aa: CASSQGRAPTEAFF

d_call: TRBD1
clone_size: .
j_call: TRBJ1-6
v_call: TRBV5-1
cdr3_nt: TGCGCCAGCAGCTTGGAGGGGACAGGGATTAATTCACCCCTCCACTTT
cdr3_aa: CASSLEGTGINSPLHF

d_call: TRBD2
clone_size: .
j_call: TRBJ2-3
v_call: TRBV4-1
cdr3_nt: TGCGCCAGCAGCCAAGACCCCGGGGGGACAGATACGCAGTATTTT
cdr3_aa: CASSQDPGGTDTQYF

d_call: .
clone_size: .
j_call: TRBJ2-3
v_call: TRBV18
cdr3_nt: TGTGCCAGCTCACCTACAGGGCGGACAGATACGCAGTATTTT
cdr3_aa: CASSPTGRTDTQYF

d_call: TRBD1
clone_size: .
j_call: TRBJ1-6
v_call: TRBV7-9
cdr3_nt: TGTGCCAGCAGCCTAGGACAGGCTTATTCACCCCTCCACTTT
cdr3_aa: CASSLGQAYSPLHF

d_call: .
clone_size: .
j_call: TRBJ1-6
v_call: TRBV27
cdr3_nt: TGTGCCAGCAGCTCACGCCTTCCGGGATTTTATTCACCCCTCCACTTT
cdr3_aa: CASSSRLPGFYSPLHF

d_call: .
clone_size: medium-sized
j_call: TRBJ1-6
v_call: TRBV2
cdr3_nt: TGTGCCAGCAGGACAGGACGTCTGAATAATTCACCCCTCCACTTT
cdr3_aa: CASRTGRLNNSPLHF

d_call: .
clone_size: few
j_call: TRBJ2-7
v_call: TRBV12-3/TRBV12-4
cdr3_nt: TGTGCCAGCAGTCCCATTTCGGAGGGCGAGCAGTACTTC
cdr3_aa: CASSPISEGEQYF

d_call: TRBD1
clone_size: .
j_call: TRBJ1-1
v_call: TRBV18
cdr3_nt: TGTGCCAGCTCAGCGAACAGGGGTTTGACTGAAGCTTTCTTT
cdr3_aa: CASSANRGLTEAFF

d_call: .
clone_size: .
j_call: TRBJ1-2
v_call: TRBV5-1
cdr3_nt: TGCGCCAGCAGCTTGGCCGTTTCGGGGAACTATGGCTACACCTTC
cdr3_aa: CASSLAVSGNYGYTF

d_call: TRBD1
clone_size: once
j_call: TRBJ2-3
v_call: TRBV5-1
cdr3_nt: TGCGCCAGCAGCAGACAGGGGTGGAGCACAGATACGCAGTATTTT
cdr3_aa: CASSRQGWSTDTQYF

d_call: .
clone_size: .
j_call: TRBJ2-7
v_call: TRBV3-1/TRBV3-2
cdr3_nt: TGTGCCAGCGGATCCCCAGGGTCCAGCTCCTACGAGCAGTACTTC
cdr3_aa: CASGSPGSSSYEQYF

d_call: .
clone_size: once
j_call: TRBJ1-1
v_call: TRBV25-1
cdr3_nt: TGTGCCAGCAGTGTAAACCGGGACACCAACACTGAAGCTTTCTTT
cdr3_aa: CASSVNRDTNTEAFF

d_call: TRBD1
clone_size: .
j_call: TRBJ2-7
v_call: TRBV12-3/TRBV12-4
cdr3_nt: TGTGCCAGCAGCGGGACAGCCTACGAGCAGTACTTC
cdr3_aa: CASSGTAYEQYF

d_call: .
clone_size: .
j_call: TRBJ2-7
v_call: TRBV28
cdr3_nt: TGTGCCAGCAGTTTTGGCAACTACGAGCAGTACTTC
cdr3_aa: CASSFGNYEQYF

d_call: TRBD2
clone_size: .
j_call: TRBJ2-1
v_call: TRBV6-5
cdr3_nt: TGTGCCAGCAGTTACTCGTGGCGGGGGGGCCAGAATGAGCAGTTCTTC
cdr3_aa: CASSYSWRGGQNEQFF

d_call: .
clone_size: .
j_call: TRBJ1-1
v_call: TRBV5-4
cdr3_nt: TGTGCCAGCAGCTTGCCGCGGAGGGGAATGAACACTGAAGCTTTCTTT
cdr3_aa: CASSLPRRGMNTEAFF

d_call: .
clone_size: .
j_call: TRBJ2-5
v_call: TRBV19
cdr3_nt: TGTGCCAGTAGTAGGGGGCGCGGGTACCAAGAGACCCAGTACTTC
cdr3_aa: CASSRGRGYQETQYF

d_call: TRBD1
clone_size: .
j_call: TRBJ1-6
v_call: TRBV28
cdr3_nt: TGTGCCAGCACCGTGAGACAGGGGCGGAATTCACCCCTCCACTTT
cdr3_aa: CASTVRQGRNSPLHF

d_call: .
clone_size: .
j_call: TRBJ2-7
v_call: TRBV5-4
cdr3_nt: TGTGCCAGCAGCTTGGACGCGGGGAGCTACGAGCAGTACTTC
cdr3_aa: CASSLDAGSYEQYF

d_call: TRBD1
clone_size: few
j_call: TRBJ1-1
v_call: TRBV9
cdr3_nt: TGTGCCAGCAGCGTCAGGGGGGTTGACACTGAAGCTTTCTTT
cdr3_aa: CASSVRGVDTEAFF

d_call: .
clone_size: .
j_call: TRBJ2-1
v_call: TRBV28
cdr3_nt: TGTGCCAGCAGTCAGTGGGAGGGGGGGAATGAGCAGTTCTTC
cdr3_aa: CASSQWEGGNEQFF

d_call: .
clone_size: .
j_call: TRBJ1-5
v_call: TRBV6-6
cdr3_nt: TGTGCCAGCAGGCAGTATAGCAATCAGCCCCAGCATTTT
cdr3_aa: CASRQYSNQPQHF